A single T cell receptor beta chain is shown here with its context. Antigen specificity is unknown. These data are taken from a study of radiotherapy plus CTLA-4 blockade in lung cancer. Findings of the study overall: Response, reportedly, was best predicted by interferon-beta along with early blood T cell clone dynamics. Once radiotherapy plus ipilimumab had been given, TCR clones derived from tumor expanded in blood.

Alongside CTLA-4 blockade with ipilimumab, patients with chemo-refractory metastatic non-small-cell lung cancer received focal radiation. Trimming removed 1 base at V and 1 base at J, with 5 bases between. The length of the CDR3 is 13 residues. Germline V gives CDR1 SGHNT, CDR2 YYREEE (reference sequence). Clones were read by immunoSEQ multiplex PCR, and TCRdb kept only the in-frame ones, dropping some. The sample contains about 88,000 clones, about two thirds of which appear only once. Sequencing was performed on peripheral blood, taken from a patient treated with radiotherapy plus ipilimumab. This chain uses TRBV5-4 with TRBJ2-5, with D uncertain. The clonotype was recovered from a human donor with non-small cell lung cancer that progressed on radiotherapy plus ipilimumab. The DNA for the CDR3 is TGTGCCAGCAGCTTGCCAACCCAAGAGACCCAGTACTTC. Translated, it gives CASSLPTQETQYF.